This TCR beta chain was sequenced during a study of T-cell memory formation after mild COVID-19. For the study at large: Among the donors, TCR clusters were largely specific to each donor.

TCRalpha and TCRbeta libraries used 5'RACE with constant-segment primers and UMIs. Via MiXCR, TCRdb re-called the 5' RACE reads, giving one row per CDR3 protein. Of some 260,000 distinct CDR3 sequences in the sample, about 15% were seen once. Worth noting for this clonotype: Its antigen is not known.

Study outcomes and limitations: Pre-infection memory already had some responding clones, implying cross-reactive memory joined.

This CDR3 is built from 14 residues. CDR1 is MDHEN and CDR2 is SYDVKM in the germline V gene. Trimming shortened V by 5 bases and J by 3 bases, and 12 bases separated the two germline ends. This clonotype originated in a man between 18 and 35 years old who had mild COVID-19 (a few samples of this study predate the infection). Cell type and time point are not known. Sample: PBMCs or a T cell subset sorted from them (not recorded which). The chain recombines TRBV28 with TRBJ2-3; no firm D call. For the CDR3, the DNA is TGTGCCAGCAGTCCGACTGAGAAAACAGATACGCAGTATTTT. Protein: CASSPTEKTDTQYF.